The entry below gives a single T cell receptor beta chain sequence along with its context. This entry comes from a study of identical twins. TCRdb redid the calling of the 5' RACE reads with MiXCR, one entry per CDR3 protein. The data show 200,000 to 250,000 distinct CDR3 sequences, more than 9% seen once. The CDR3 is made up of 17 amino acids. CDR1 is SGHVS and CDR2 is FQNEAQ in the germline V gene. V lost 5 bases and J 7 bases, leaving 24 bases between the germline ends. Sequencing was performed on memory T cells sorted from blood. J is TRBJ2-1 and V is TRBV7-8; possible D gene TRBD1, 5 bases. This TCR was sampled from a man aged 45-65 years in good health. For the CDR3, the DNA is TGTGCCAGCAGCCACTTTCAGGTAGGCAGGGTTTCGAATGAGCAGTTCTTC. Amino acid sequence: CASSHFQVGRVSNEQFF.